The rows below give T cell receptor beta chains drawn from one sample of a study of shared clonotypes between healthy human individuals. Profiled with immunoSEQ multiplex PCR; TCRdb holds only in-frame clones, not every one. The top ten clones hold about 34% of a sample with more than 550,000 clones, 90% of them seen once. Sample: memory CD8+ T cells from PBMCs. The receptors originated from a man aged 18 to 30 in good health. Some clones in this sample may be carry-over from other donors' samples. CDR3s include the opening cysteine and the closing phenylalanine or tryptophan. Each record gives: V gene, D gene, clone size, J gene, CDR3 protein, CDR3 DNA. The D gene is left open where the match is weak. Not all rows give a size; the values are once, few, many and, for expanded clones, a class.

>TRBV29-1|NA|NA|TRBJ2-1
CSVEGGLVRGGSYNEQFF
TGCAGCGTTGAAGGAGGACTGGTTCGGGGCGGCTCCTACAATGAGCAGTTCTTC
>TRBV19|NA|NA|TRBJ2-3
CASSIIRDDTQYF
TGTGCCAGTAGTATAATCAGGGATGATACGCAGTATTTT
>TRBV27|NA|few|TRBJ2-7
CASSHHPTREQYF
TGTGCCAGCAGTCACCACCCCACTAGGGAGCAGTACTTC
>TRBV11-2|NA|NA|TRBJ2-5
CASSSEPAETQYF
TGTGCCAGCAGCTCAGAACCCGCAGAGACCCAGTACTTC
>TRBV7-8|NA|NA|TRBJ2-5
CASSPRSSDRRQETQYF
TGTGCCAGCAGCCCAAGGTCCTCCGACAGGAGGCAAGAGACCCAGTACTTC
>TRBV11-1|NA|once|TRBJ2-7
CASSPDSNYEQYF
TGTGCCAGCAGCCCGGACAGTAACTACGAGCAGTACTTC
>TRBV10-3|TRBD2|once|TRBJ2-1
CAISEPAGSLAGGPTYNEQFF
TGTGCCATCAGTGAGCCGGCAGGGTCGCTAGCGGGAGGGCCCACCTACAATGAGCAGTTCTTC
>TRBV27|NA|NA|TRBJ1-4
CASSPPGGDGEKLFF
TGTGCCAGCAGTCCCCCAGGAGGGGATGGTGAAAAACTGTTTTTT
>TRBV5-1|NA|NA|TRBJ2-5
CASSFEVKGRETQYF
TGCGCCAGCAGCTTTGAGGTCAAGGGGCGGGAGACCCAGTACTTC
>TRBV5-6|TRBD1|NA|TRBJ2-7
CASRGQGGTYEQYF
TGTGCCAGCAGGGGACAGGGGGGGACCTACGAGCAGTACTTC
>TRBV6-4|NA|NA|TRBJ1-2
CASSDSYGYTF
TGTGCCAGCAGTGACTCATATGGCTACACCTTC
>TRBV13|TRBD2|NA|TRBJ2-1
CASSSTVAGSYNEQFF
TGTGCCAGCAGCTCCACCGTAGCGGGATCCTACAATGAGCAGTTCTTC
>TRBV27|TRBD1|NA|TRBJ2-2
CASSLDRVGGELFF
TGTGCCAGCAGTTTAGACAGGGTCGGGGGGGAGCTGTTTTTT
>TRBV19|TRBD2|NA|TRBJ2-3
CASSIQPGLAGDTQYF
TGTGCCAGTAGTATACAACCGGGACTAGCCGGAGATACGCAGTATTTT
>TRBV5-4|NA|NA|TRBJ2-7
CASSLVSSSYEQYF
TGTGCCAGCAGCTTGGTGAGTTCCTCCTACGAGCAGTACTTC
>TRBV27|NA|NA|TRBJ1-1
CASSLLPMNTEAFF
TGTGCCAGCAGTTTATTGCCGATGAACACTGAAGCTTTCTTT
>TRBV2|TRBD1|NA|TRBJ1-5
CASSDMSRGTGLNQPQHF
TGTGCCAGCAGTGACATGTCCAGAGGGACAGGGCTGAATCAGCCCCAGCATTTT
>TRBV14|TRBD2|NA|TRBJ2-1
CASSLTGGNEQFF
TGTGCCAGCAGCCTGACGGGGGGCAATGAGCAGTTCTTC
>TRBV29-1|NA|NA|TRBJ1-1
CSVEESTASNTEAFF
TGCAGCGTTGAGGAGTCGACGGCCTCGAACACTGAAGCTTTCTTT
>TRBV6-1|TRBD1|NA|TRBJ1-4
CASTRDRGNEKLFF
TGTGCCAGCACCAGAGACAGGGGTAATGAAAAACTGTTTTTT
>TRBV5-1|NA|NA|TRBJ2-1
CASSLVLSGEQFF
TGCGCCAGCAGCTTGGTGCTTAGCGGCGAGCAGTTCTTC